Presented here are 21 T cell receptor beta chains from one specimen sequenced in a study of tumor and adjacent non-tumor tissue in lung cancer (dated by TCRdb to the late 2010s). RNA was extracted from bulk unsorted tissue and checked for quality with a NanoDrop ND-1000 and an Agilent 2100. The library relied on multiplex PCR. Sequencing used an Illumina HiSeq 2500. Following protocols modified from ARM-PCR, the researchers constructed TCRbeta libraries through three rounds of nested PCR with primers (Table S4). TCRdb reprocessing: public reads trimmed at Q25 with fastp, clones called with MiXCR, in-frame beta chains kept. Rows with one shared CDR3 protein collapse into an entry with the most common genes and DNA. For this sample the table gives approximately 150,000 distinct CDR3 sequences, of which around 66% were detected only once. About 20% of the sample lies in the top ten. Input material: lung tumor tissue. These receptor sequences come from a man in his 60s with small cell lung cancer.

Many counts were recorded for this clonotype. This chain connects TRBV29-1 to TRBJ2-1; TRBD2 matches 11 bases. Trimming cost V 1 base and J 9 bases; bases outside gene matches: 8. CDR3 length: 15 residues. Germline V gene lookup returns CDR1 SQVTM and CDR2 ANQGSEA. The DNA for the CDR3 is TGCAGCGTTGAAGTAGCGGGAGGGCCCCTCGGTGAGCAGTTCTTC. Protein product: CSVEVAGGPLGEQFF.

In the case of this clonotype: Its ends do not fully match the called genes, so a read error is possible. V usage is TRBV11-2 and J usage is TRBJ2-2, with 11 bases lining up with TRBD2. Per germline, CDR1 SGHAT and CDR2 FQNNGV. CDR3 length: 17 amino acids. DNA of the CDR3: TGTGCCAGTAGCTCTCTGACTAGCGGGACGAACACCGAGAAGCTGTTTTTT. This encodes CASSSLTSGTNTEKLFF.

About this clonotype itself: The conserved phenylalanine or tryptophan normally closing the CDR3 is absent here, so this likely arose from a read error. The chain is built from TRBV6-5 and TRBJ2-1; weak D call: TRBD2 (6 bases). This CDR3 is built from 15 residues. Trimming removed 8 bases from V and 8 bases from J, with 22 bases in between. Looked up from germline, CDR1 is MNHEY and CDR2 is SVGAGI. The DNA of the CDR3 is TGTGCCAGCTCGCAGGCGGGAATCCGTGGGGATGAGCAGTTCATC. It encodes CASSQAGIRGDEQFI.

Comments on this clonotype: This CDR3 fails to terminate in the conserved phenylalanine or tryptophan, so it likely reflects a read error. The chain joins TRBV4-2 to TRBJ2-2; weak D call: TRBD1 (5 bases). The CDR3 has 16 residues. The germline gives CDR1 LGHNA, CDR2 YNFKEQ. CDR3 amino acids: CASSQDLRANTGELFS. CDR3 nucleotides: TGTGCCAGTAGCCAAGATCTCAGGGCGAACACCGGGGAGCTGTTTTCT.

Concerning this clonotype itself: An end of the junction does not agree with germline; a read error may underlie this. The chain combines TRBV5-1 with TRBJ2-6; D remains ambiguous. Germline CDR1 and CDR2: SGHRS and YFSETQ. The CDR3 loop spans 14 amino acids. CDR3 sequence reads: CASEPVSGTNVLTF. CDR3 in DNA: TGCGCCAGCGAACCCGTCTCTGGGACCAACGTCCTGACTTTC. Full variable domain (missing parts from reference TRBV5-1 and TRBJ2-6): KAGVTQTPRYLIKTRGQQVTLSCSPISGHRSVSWYQQTPGQGLQFLFEYFSETQRNKGNFPGRFSGRQFSNSRSEMNVSTLELGDSALYLCASEPVSGTNVLTFGAGSRLTVL.

Notes on this clonotype: Its ends do not fully match the called genes, so a read error is possible. The chain carries TRBV11-3 and TRBJ2-1; D not resolved. The CDR3 runs to 16 residues. Looked up from germline, CDR1 is SGHNT and CDR2 is YENEEA. For the CDR3, the DNA is TGTGCCAGCCGCATGGACGGCAGACTTCATTACAATGACCAGTTCTTC. Translating gives CASRMDGRLHYNDQFF.

With respect to this clonotype: One base away lies a much larger clone, so this may be a sequencing read error. The CDR3 nucleotides read TGTGCCAGCATGCGACTGGGGTTCAACGAGCAGTACGTC. It is translated as CASMRLGFNEQYV. The rearrangement links TRBV6-1 to TRBJ2-7; D is undetermined. Germline V gene data show CDR1 as MNHNS and CDR2 as SASEGT. Trimming shortened V by 7 bases and J by 5 bases, and 15 bases separated the two germline ends. The CDR3 spans 13 residues.

The rearrangement uses TRBV7-3 and TRBJ1-5; tentatively, D is TRBD1 (5 bases). This CDR3 spans 19 amino acids. Germline-derived CDR1 and CDR2 are SGHTA and FQGTGA. Deletions cut 6 bases from V and 0 bases from J, with 24 bases between. The CDR3 here is CASRRGRVRPRDSNQPQHF. The CDR3 DNA reads TGTGCCAGCAGACGGGGCAGGGTAAGACCCCGGGATAGCAATCAGCCCCAGCATTTT.

On this clonotype itself: A read error may produce the germline difference seen at one junction end. The rearrangement uses TRBV6-2 or TRBV6-3 and TRBJ2-1; no reliable D call. The CDR3 loop spans 15 amino acids. Germline lookup yields CDR1 MNHEY and CDR2 SVGEGT. The CDR3 DNA reads TGTGTCAGCAGTTACGACACTATCGGTAACAATGAGCAGTTCTTC. It specifies CVSSYDTIGNNEQFF.

The chain uses TRBV6-5 and TRBJ2-7; 7 bases align to TRBD2. This CDR3 contains 15 residues. Germline V gives CDR1 MNHEY, CDR2 SVGAGI. CDR3 sequence: CGSREGLAPGYDQYV. The CDR3, as DNA: TGTGGCAGCAGGGAGGGGCTAGCGCCAGGCTACGATCAGTACGTC.

This rearrangement joins TRBV5-1 to TRBJ2-1, with 13 bases matching TRBD2. Germline values: CDR1 SGHRS, CDR2 YFSETQ. The V segment lost 6 bases and the J segment 9 bases; nucleotides outside the gene matches: 12. The CDR3 is made up of 16 amino acids. In DNA, the CDR3 is TGCGCCAGCAAATTAGCGACTAGCGGGAGGACCTCTGAGCAGTTCTTC. Translated, it gives CASKLATSGRTSEQFF.

A remark on this clonotype: One base away lies a much larger clone, so this may be a sequencing read error. The V and J genes are TRBV5-1 and TRBJ1-2; the D is unclear. V lost 4 bases and J lost 5, with 12 bases in between. The CDR3 covers 13 residues. The germline gives CDR1 SGHRS, CDR2 YFSETQ. CDR3 in amino acids: CASSPLTGYGYTF. CDR3 in DNA: TGCGCCAGCAGCCCACTGACTGGTTATGGCTACACCTTC.

This clonotype was counted a single time. The chain carries TRBV5-4 and TRBJ1-1; TRBD1 aligns across 7 bases. CDR1 is SGHNT and CDR2 is YYREEE in the germline V gene (reference sequence). The CDR3 consists of 14 residues. Unmatched junction bases numbered 9, after V lost 0 bases and J lost 10 bases. The CDR3 reads CASSLVDRASRAFF. CDR3 DNA sequence: TGTGCCAGCAGCTTGGTAGACAGGGCCTCTAGAGCTTTCTTT.

In this sample, this clonotype turned up a few times. The V and J genes are TRBV7-9 and TRBJ1-2, with a possible D match to TRBD1 (5 bases). The ends were cut back, 1 base at V and 5 bases at J, with 14 bases in the middle. Germline V lookup: CDR1 SEHNR, CDR2 FQNEAQ (reference sequence). CDR3 length: 15 amino acids. Here the CDR3 DNA reads TGTGCCAGCAGCTTAGTTGTGGCAGGGAGATATGGCTACACCTTC. Amino acids: CASSLVVAGRYGYTF.

Details on this clonotype: A clone one base away is much larger, so this may be a read error. The rearrangement links TRBV6-5 to TRBJ2-2, with D perhaps matching TRBD2 (5 bases). Trimming took off 5 bases at V and 6 bases at J, with 7 bases between the two ends. This CDR3 is built from 12 residues. The germline V gene has CDR1 MNHEY and CDR2 SVGAGI. The CDR3 loop is CASSTGAGELFF. CDR3 sequence (DNA): TGTGCCAGCAGTACCGGGGCCGGGGAGCTGTTTTTT.

About this clonotype: No conserved phenylalanine or tryptophan ends this CDR3, so it is likely a read error. The DNA is left out, because the CDR3 cannot be placed on it with certainty; the CDR3 is given as TCRdb lists it. The chain is built from TRBV11-1 and TRBJ2-1; the listed D gene, TRBD1, was not tested against the DNA. The CDR3 totals 16 residues, both ends included. Germline V gene lookup returns CDR1 SGHAT and CDR2 FQDESV (reference sequence). This CDR3 is CASSSGGRGIYNEQSL.

This sequence joins TRBV20-1 and TRBJ2-3; 9 bases are shared with TRBD1. The CDR3 length is 18 residues. Losses at the gene ends were 6 bases for V and 5 bases for J; bases not matched to a gene: 21. Germline loops: CDR1 DFQATT, CDR2 SNEGSKA (reference sequence). CDR3 sequence (DNA): TGCAGTGCCCAATACACCGGGACAGGGAGTCCATCCATAGATACGCAGTATTTT. It yields the protein CSAQYTGTGSPSIDTQYF.

Turning to this clonotype: This may be a read error: a much more frequent sequence differs by one nucleotide. The CDR3 sequence: CASTLAGGPHNGQFF. For the CDR3, the DNA is TGTGCCAGCACGTTAGCGGGAGGCCCCCACAATGGGCAGTTCTTC. The V call is TRBV11-2, the J call TRBJ2-1; 10 bases fit TRBD2. Germline V gives CDR1 SGHAT, CDR2 FQNNGV. This CDR3 comprises 15 residues.

Remarks on this clonotype: A read error may explain this, as a much larger clone is one base away. Given the absence of the conserved phenylalanine or tryptophan at the CDR3 end, a read error is likely. V is TRBV6-5 and J is TRBJ2-7; D is perhaps TRBD2 (6 bases). CDR1 MNHEY and CDR2 SVGAGI come from the germline V gene. This CDR3 contains 15 residues. Trimming removed 5 bases from V and 3 bases from J, with 17 bases in between. CDR3 coding DNA: TGTGCCAGCAGTCGGACCTCGGGACTCGGCTACGAGCAGTACTTA. Protein sequence: CASSRTSGLGYEQYL.

V is TRBV20-1 and J is TRBJ2-5; 8 bases map to TRBD2. The germline CDR1 and CDR2 sequences are DFQATT and SNEGSKA (reference sequence). CDR3 length: 16 amino acids. The J segment lost 6 bases and the V segment lost 3 bases, leaving 15 bases of the junction unmatched. CDR3 sequence reads: CSARSVGAGDRKTQYF. Here the CDR3 DNA reads TGCAGTGCTAGGTCGGTCGGAGCGGGAGACCGAAAGACCCAGTACTTC.

Worth noting for this clonotype: Its ends do not fully match the called genes, so a read error is possible. The chain is built from TRBV11-3 and TRBJ2-1; D possibly corresponds to TRBD2 (6 bases). Per germline, CDR1 SGHNT and CDR2 YENEEA. The CDR3 is 14 amino acids. CDR3 DNA: TGTGCCAGTAGGAGGGGTGGGGGGTACAATGAGCAGTCCTTC. Protein product: CASRRGGGYNEQSF.